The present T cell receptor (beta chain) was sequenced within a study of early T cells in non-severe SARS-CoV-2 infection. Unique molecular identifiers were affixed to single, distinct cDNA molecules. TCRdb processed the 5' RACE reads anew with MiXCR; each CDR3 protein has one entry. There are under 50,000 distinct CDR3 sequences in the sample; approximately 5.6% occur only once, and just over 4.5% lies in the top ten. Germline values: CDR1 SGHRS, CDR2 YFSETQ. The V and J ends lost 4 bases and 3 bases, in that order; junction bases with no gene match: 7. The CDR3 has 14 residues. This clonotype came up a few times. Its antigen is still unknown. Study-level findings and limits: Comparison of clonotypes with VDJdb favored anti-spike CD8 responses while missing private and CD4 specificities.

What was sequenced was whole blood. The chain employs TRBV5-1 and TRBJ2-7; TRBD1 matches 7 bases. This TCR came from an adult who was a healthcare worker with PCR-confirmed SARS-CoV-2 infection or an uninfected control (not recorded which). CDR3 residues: CASSKGQLFYEQYF. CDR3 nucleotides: TGCGCCAGCAGCAAGGGACAGCTTTTCTACGAGCAGTACTTC. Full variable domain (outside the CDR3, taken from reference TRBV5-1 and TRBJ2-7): KAGVTQTPRYLIKTRGQQVTLSCSPISGHRSVSWYQQTPGQGLQFLFEYFSETQRNKGNFPGRFSGRQFSNSRSEMNVSTLELGDSALYLCASSKGQLFYEQYFGPGTRLTVT.